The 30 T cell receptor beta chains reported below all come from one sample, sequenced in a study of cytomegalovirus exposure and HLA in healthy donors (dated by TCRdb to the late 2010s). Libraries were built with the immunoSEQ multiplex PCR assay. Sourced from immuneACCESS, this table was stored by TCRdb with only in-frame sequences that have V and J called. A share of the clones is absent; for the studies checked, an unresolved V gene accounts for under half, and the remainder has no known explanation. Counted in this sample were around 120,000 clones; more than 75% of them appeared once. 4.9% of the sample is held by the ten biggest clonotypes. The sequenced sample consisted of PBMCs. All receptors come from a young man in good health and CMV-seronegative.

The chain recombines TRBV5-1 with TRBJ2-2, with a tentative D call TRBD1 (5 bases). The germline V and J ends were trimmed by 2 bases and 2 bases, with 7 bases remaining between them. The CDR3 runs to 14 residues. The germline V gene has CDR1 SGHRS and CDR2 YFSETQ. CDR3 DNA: TGCGCCAGCAGCTTCCAGGGAAACACCGGGGAGCTGTTTTTT. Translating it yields CASSFQGNTGELFF.

The CDR3: CAAGGQWGEQFF. DNA for the CDR3: TGCGCCGCAGGGGGACAGTGGGGTGAGCAGTTCTTC. The chain combines TRBV10-2 with TRBJ2-1; 7 positions agree with TRBD1. Unmatched junction bases numbered 10, after V lost 11 bases and J lost 9 bases. The length of the CDR3 is 12 residues. Germline V gene data show CDR1 as WSHSY and CDR2 as SAAADI.

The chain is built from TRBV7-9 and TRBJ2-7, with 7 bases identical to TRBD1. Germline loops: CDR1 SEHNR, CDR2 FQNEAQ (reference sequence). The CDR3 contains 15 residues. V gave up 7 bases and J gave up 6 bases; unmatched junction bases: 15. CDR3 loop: CASTPLRGQWVEQYF. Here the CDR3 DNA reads TGTGCCAGCACTCCTTTGAGGGGGCAGTGGGTCGAGCAGTACTTC.

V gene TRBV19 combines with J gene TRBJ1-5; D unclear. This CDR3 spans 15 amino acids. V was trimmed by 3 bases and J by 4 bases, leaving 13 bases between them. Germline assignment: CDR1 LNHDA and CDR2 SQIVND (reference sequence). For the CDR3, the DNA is TGTGCCAGTAGTATTATAAGGGAGCGAAATCAGCCCCAGCATTTT. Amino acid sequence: CASSIIRERNQPQHF.

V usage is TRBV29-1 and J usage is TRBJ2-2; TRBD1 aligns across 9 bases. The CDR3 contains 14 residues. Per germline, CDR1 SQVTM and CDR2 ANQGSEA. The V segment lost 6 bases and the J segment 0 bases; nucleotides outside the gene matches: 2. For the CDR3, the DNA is TGCAGCGTACAGGGGGCGCCGAACACCGGGGAGCTGTTTTTT. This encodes CSVQGAPNTGELFF.

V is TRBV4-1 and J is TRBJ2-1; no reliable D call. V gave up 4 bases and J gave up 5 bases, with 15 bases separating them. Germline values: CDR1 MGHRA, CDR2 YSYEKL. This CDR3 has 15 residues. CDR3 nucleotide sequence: TGCGCCAGCAGCCCCGCGGAGTTTTTAAACAATGAGCAGTTCTTC. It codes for CASSPAEFLNNEQFF.

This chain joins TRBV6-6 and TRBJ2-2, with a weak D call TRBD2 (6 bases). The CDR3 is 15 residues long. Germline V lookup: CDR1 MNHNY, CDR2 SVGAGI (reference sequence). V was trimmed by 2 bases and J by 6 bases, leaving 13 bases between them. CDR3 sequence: CASSYGEVGAGELFF. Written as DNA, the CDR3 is TGTGCCAGCAGTTACGGGGAGGTGGGGGCCGGGGAGCTGTTTTTT.

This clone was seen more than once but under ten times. CDR3 nucleotide sequence: TGCGCCAGCAGCCCCCCATGGACAGGGTCCTACGAGCAGTACTTC. Translation gives CASSPPWTGSYEQYF. The rearrangement links TRBV5-1 to TRBJ2-7; 8 nucleotides agree with TRBD1. The CDR3 covers 15 residues. Per the germline V gene, CDR1 is SGHRS and CDR2 is YFSETQ. After removal of 4 bases from V and 1 base from J, the junction contained 7 bases not matched to a gene.

The CDR3: CASSIDRYGTQYF. In nucleotides, the CDR3 is TGTGCCAGCAGCATCGACAGATATGGGACCCAGTACTTC. V usage is TRBV7-2 and J usage is TRBJ2-5; possible D gene TRBD1, 5 bases. V was clipped by 5 bases and J by 7 bases, with 14 bases between them. Germline-derived CDR1 and CDR2 are SGHTA and FQGNSA. CDR3 length: 13 residues.

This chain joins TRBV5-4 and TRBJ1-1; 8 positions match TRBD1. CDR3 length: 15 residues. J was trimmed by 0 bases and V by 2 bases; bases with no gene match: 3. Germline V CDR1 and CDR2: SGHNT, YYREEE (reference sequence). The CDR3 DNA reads TGTGCCAGCAGCTTCACAGGGGGGATGAACACTGAAGCTTTCTTT. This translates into CASSFTGGMNTEAFF. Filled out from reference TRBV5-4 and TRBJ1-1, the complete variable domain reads ETGVTQSPTHLIKTRGQQVTLRCSSQSGHNTVSWYQQALGQGPQFIFQYYREEENGRGNFPPRFSGLQFPNYSSELNVNALELDDSALYLCASSFTGGMNTEAFFGQGTRLTVV.

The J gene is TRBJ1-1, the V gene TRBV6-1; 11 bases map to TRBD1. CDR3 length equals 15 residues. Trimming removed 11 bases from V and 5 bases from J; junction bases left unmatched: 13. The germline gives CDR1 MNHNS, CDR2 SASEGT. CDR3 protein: CAARGQGVQGTEAFF. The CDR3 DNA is TGTGCCGCAAGGGGACAGGGGGTTCAAGGAACTGAAGCTTTCTTT.

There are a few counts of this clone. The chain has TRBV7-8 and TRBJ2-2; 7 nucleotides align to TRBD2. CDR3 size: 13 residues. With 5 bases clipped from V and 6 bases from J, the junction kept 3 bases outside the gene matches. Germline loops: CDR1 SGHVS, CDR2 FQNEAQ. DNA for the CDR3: TGTGCCAGCAGCCCGACTAGCTCCGGGGAGCTGTTTTTT. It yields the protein CASSPTSSGELFF.

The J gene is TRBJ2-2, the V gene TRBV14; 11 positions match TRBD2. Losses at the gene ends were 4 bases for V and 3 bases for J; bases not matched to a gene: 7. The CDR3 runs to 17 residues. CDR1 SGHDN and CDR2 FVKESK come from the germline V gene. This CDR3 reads CASSLETSGDDTGELFF. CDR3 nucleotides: TGTGCCAGCAGCCTAGAGACTAGCGGGGATGACACCGGGGAGCTGTTTTTT.

The CDR3 DNA reads as TGTGCCAGCAGTTCAGTGAACTATGGCTACACCTTC. Its translation is CASSSVNYGYTF. This chain connects TRBV28 to TRBJ1-2; D is ambiguous. This CDR3 is built from 12 residues. Germline loops: CDR1 MDHEN, CDR2 SYDVKM. The ends were cut back, 4 bases at V and 2 bases at J, with 5 bases in the middle.

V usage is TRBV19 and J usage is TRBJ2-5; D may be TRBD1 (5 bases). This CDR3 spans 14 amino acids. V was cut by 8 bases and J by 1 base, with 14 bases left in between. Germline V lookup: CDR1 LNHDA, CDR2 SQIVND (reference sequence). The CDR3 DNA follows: TGTGCCAGTGGATCAACAGGATCCCAAGAGACCCAGTACTTC. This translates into CASGSTGSQETQYF.

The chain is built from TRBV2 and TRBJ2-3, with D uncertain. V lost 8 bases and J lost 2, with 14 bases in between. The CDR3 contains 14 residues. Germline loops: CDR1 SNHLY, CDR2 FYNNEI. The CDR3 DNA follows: TGTGCCAGCCCTGGCGGTTCTCTCACAGATACGCAGTATTTT. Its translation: CASPGGSLTDTQYF.

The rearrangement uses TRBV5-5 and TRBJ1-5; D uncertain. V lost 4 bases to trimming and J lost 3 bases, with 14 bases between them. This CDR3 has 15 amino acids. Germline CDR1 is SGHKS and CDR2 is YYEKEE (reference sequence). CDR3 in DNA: TGTGCCAGCAGCCGCACCGGACGGGACAATCAGCCCCAGCATTTT. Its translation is CASSRTGRDNQPQHF.

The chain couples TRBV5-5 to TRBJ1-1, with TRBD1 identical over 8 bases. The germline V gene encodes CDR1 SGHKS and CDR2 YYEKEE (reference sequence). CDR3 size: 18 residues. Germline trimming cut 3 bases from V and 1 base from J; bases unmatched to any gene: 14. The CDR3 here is CASSSAEVQGTGNTEAFF. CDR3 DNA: TGTGCCAGCAGCTCGGCCGAAGTTCAGGGGACAGGGAACACTGAAGCTTTCTTT.

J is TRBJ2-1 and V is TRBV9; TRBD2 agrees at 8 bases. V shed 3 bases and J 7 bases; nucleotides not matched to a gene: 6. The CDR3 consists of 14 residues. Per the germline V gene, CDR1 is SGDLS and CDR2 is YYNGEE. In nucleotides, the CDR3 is TGTGCCAGCAGCGCAGGAGGACTAGCAAATGAGCAGTTCTTC. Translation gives CASSAGGLANEQFF.

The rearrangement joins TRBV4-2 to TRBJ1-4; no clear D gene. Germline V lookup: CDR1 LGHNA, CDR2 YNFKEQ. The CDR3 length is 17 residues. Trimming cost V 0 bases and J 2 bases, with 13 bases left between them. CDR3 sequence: CASSQDLPSGTNEKLFF. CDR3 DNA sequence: TGTGCCAGCAGCCAAGATCTGCCTAGTGGGACTAATGAAAAACTGTTTTTT.

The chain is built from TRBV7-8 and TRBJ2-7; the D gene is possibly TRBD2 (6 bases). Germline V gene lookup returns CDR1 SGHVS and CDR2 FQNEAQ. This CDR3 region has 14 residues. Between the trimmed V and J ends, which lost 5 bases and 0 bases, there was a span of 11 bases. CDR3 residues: CASSVDGSSYEQYF. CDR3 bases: TGTGCCAGCAGCGTCGACGGGAGCTCCTACGAGCAGTACTTC.

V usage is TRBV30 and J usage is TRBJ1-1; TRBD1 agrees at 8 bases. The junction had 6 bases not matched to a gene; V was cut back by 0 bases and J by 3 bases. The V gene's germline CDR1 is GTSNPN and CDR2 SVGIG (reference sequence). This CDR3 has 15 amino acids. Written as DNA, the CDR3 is TGTGCCTGGAGTGTACCCAGGGGGCTCGACACTGAAGCTTTCTTT. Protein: CAWSVPRGLDTEAFF.

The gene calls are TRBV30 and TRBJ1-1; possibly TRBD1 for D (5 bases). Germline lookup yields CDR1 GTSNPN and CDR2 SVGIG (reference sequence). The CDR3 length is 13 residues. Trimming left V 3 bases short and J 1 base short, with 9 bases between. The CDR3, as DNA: TGTGCCTGGAGGGCGGGGGGGAACACTGAAGCTTTCTTT. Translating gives CAWRAGGNTEAFF.

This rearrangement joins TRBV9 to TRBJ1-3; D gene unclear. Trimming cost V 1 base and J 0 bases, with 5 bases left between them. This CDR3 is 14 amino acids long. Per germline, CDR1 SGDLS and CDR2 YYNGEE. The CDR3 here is CASSVTVSGNTIYF. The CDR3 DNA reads TGTGCCAGCAGCGTAACGGTCTCTGGAAACACCATATATTTT. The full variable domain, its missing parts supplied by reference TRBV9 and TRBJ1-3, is DSGVTQTPKHLITATGQRVTLRCSPRSGDLSVYWYQQSLDQGLQFLIQYYNGEERAKGNILERFSAQQFPDLHSELNLSSLELGDSALYFCASSVTVSGNTIYFGEGSWLTVV.

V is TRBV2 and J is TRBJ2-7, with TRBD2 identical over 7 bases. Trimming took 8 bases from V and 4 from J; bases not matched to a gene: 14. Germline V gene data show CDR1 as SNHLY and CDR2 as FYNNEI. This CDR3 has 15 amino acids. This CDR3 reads CASGGGRAGMYEQYF. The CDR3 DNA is TGTGCCAGCGGGGGGGGGAGGGCCGGGATGTACGAGCAGTACTTC.

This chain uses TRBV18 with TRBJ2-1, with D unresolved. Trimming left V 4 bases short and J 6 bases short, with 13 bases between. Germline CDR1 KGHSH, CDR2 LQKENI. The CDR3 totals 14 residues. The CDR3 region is CASSLGTQVNEQFF. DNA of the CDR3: TGTGCCAGCTCACTGGGCACCCAAGTCAATGAGCAGTTCTTC.

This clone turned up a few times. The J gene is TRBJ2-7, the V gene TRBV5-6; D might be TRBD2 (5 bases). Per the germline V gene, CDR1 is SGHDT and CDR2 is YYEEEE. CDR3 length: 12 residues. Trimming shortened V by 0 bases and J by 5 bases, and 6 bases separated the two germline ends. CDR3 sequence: CASSLDGDEQYF. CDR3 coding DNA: TGTGCCAGCAGCTTGGACGGGGACGAGCAGTACTTC.

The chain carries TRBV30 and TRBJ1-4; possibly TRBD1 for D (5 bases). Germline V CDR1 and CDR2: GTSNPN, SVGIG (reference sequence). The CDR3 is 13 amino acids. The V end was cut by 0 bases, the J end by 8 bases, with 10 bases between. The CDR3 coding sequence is TGTGCCTGGAGTGTTACAGGTTCGGAAAAACTGTTTTTT. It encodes CAWSVTGSEKLFF.

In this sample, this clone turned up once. For the CDR3, the DNA is TGTGCCCAATCCGATAGATCCGAGCAGTACTTC. Translated, it gives CAQSDRSEQYF. The chain combines TRBV30 with TRBJ2-5; D ambiguous. The J call may be faulty, since TRBJ2-7 better matches the DNA end. The V gene's germline CDR1 is GTSNPN and CDR2 SVGIG (reference sequence). This CDR3 is 11 amino acids long.

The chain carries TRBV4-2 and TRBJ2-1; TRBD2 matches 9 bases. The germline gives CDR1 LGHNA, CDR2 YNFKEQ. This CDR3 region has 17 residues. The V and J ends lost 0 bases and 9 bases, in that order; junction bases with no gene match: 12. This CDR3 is CASSQDVSLAGSGEQFF. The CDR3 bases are TGTGCCAGCAGCCAAGACGTTAGTCTAGCGGGATCGGGTGAGCAGTTCTTC.